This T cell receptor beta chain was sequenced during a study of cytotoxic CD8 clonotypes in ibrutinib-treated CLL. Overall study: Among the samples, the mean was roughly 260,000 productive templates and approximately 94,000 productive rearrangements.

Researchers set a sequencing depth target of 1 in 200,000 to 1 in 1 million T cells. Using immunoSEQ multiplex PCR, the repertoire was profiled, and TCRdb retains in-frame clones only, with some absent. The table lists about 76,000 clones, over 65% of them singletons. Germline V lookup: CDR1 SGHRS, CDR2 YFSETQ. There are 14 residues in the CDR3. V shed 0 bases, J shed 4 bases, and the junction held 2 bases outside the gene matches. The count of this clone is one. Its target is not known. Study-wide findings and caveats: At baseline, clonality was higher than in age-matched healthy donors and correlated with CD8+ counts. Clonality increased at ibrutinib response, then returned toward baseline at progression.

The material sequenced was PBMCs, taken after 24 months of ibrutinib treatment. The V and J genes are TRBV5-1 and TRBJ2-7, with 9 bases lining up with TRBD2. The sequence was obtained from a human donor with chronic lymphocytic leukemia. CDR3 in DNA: TGCGCCAGCAGCTTGGGAACTAGCGGGTACGAGCAGTACTTC. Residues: CASSLGTSGYEQYF.